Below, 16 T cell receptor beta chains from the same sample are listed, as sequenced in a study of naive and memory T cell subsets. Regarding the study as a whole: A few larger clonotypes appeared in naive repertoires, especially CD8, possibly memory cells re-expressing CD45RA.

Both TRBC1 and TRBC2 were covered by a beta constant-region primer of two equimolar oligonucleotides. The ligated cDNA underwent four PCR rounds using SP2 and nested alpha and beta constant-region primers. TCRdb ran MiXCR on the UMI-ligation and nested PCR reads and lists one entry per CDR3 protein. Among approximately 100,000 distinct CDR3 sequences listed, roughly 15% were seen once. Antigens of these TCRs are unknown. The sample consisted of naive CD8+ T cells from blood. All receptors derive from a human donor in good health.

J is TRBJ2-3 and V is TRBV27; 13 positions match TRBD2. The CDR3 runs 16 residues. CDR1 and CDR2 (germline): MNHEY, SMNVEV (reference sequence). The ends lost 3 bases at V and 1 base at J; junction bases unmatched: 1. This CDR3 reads CASSFTSGGGTDTQYF. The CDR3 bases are TGTGCCAGCAGTTTCACTAGCGGGGGGGGCACAGATACGCAGTATTTT.

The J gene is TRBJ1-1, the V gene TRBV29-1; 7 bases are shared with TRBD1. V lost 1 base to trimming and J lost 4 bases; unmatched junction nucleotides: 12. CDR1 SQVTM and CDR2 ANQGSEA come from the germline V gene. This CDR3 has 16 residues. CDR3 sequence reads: CSVEAEGRGRRTEAFF. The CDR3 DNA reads TGCAGCGTTGAAGCGGAGGGGAGGGGGCGGCGCACTGAAGCTTTCTTT. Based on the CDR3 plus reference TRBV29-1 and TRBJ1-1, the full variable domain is SAVISQKPSRDICQRGTSLTIQCQVDSQVTMMFWYRQQPGQSLTLIATANQGSEATYESGFVIDKFPISRPNLTFSTLTVSNMSPEDSSIYLCSVEAEGRGRRTEAFFGQGTRLTVV.

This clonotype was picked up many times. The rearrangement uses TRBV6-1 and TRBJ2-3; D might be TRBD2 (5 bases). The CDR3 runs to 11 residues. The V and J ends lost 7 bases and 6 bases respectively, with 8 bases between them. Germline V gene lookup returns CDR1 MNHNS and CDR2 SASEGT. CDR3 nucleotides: TGTGCCAGCATCGGACTGGATACGCAGTATTTT. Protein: CASIGLDTQYF.

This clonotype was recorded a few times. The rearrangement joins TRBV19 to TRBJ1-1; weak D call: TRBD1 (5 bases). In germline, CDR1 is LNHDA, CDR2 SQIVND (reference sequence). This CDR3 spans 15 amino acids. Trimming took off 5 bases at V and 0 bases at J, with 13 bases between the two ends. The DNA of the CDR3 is TGTGCCAGTAGTCGGGACGCGGTTATGAACACTGAAGCTTTCTTT. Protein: CASSRDAVMNTEAFF. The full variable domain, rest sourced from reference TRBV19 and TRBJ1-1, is DGGITQSPKYLFRKEGQNVTLSCEQNLNHDAMYWYRQDPGQGLRLIYYSQIVNDFQKGDIAEGYSVSREKKESFPLTVTSAQKNPTAFYLCASSRDAVMNTEAFFGQGTRLTVV.

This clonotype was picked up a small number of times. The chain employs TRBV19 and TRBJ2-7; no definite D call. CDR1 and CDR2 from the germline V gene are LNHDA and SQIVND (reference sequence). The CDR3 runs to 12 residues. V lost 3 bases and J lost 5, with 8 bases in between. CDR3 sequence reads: CASSIGFHEQYF. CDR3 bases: TGTGCCAGTAGTATTGGGTTCCACGAGCAGTACTTC.

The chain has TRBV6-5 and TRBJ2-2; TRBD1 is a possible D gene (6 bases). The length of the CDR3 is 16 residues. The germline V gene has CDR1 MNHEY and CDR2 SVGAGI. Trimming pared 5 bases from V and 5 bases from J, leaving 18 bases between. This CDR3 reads CASSPTGIRTTGELFF. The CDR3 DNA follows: TGTGCCAGCAGTCCCACAGGGATTCGAACAACCGGGGAGCTGTTTTTT.

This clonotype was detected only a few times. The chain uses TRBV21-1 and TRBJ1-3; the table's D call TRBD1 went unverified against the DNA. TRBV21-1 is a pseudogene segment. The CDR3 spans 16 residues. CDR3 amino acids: CASSNQYRGGGNTIYF. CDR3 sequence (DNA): TGTGCCAGCAGCAATCAATACAGGGGAGGTGGAAACACCATATATTTT.

CDR3 bases: TGTGCCACATCGACGACTTTTTACGAGCAGTACTTC. Protein sequence: CATSTTFYEQYF. V and J are TRBV21-1 and TRBJ2-7. TRBV21-1 is classified as a pseudogene. The CDR3 has 12 amino acids.

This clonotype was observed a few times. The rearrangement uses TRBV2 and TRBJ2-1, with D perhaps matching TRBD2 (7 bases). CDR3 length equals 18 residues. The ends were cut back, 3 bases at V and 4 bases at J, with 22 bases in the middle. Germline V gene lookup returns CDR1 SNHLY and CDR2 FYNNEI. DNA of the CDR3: TGTGCCAGCAGTGAGGTCCGCGGCGGGGGCCCCCAGTACAATGAGCAGTTCTTC. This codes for CASSEVRGGGPQYNEQFF.

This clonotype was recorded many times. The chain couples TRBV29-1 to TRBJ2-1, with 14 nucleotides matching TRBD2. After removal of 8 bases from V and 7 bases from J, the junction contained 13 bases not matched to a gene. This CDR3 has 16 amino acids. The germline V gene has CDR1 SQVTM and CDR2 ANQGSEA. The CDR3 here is CSTYLPGLAGVNEQFF. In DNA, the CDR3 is TGCAGCACGTACTTACCGGGACTAGCGGGAGTAAATGAGCAGTTCTTC.

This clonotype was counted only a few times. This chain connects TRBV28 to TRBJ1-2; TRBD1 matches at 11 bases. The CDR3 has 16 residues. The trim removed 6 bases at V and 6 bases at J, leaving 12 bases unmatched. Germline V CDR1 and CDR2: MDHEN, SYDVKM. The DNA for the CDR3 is TGTGCCAGCAGCGACCGGACAGGGGGCGCATTTGATGGCTACACCTTC. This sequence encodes CASSDRTGGAFDGYTF.

CDR3 sequence reads: CASSRSGTSGGYNEQFF. The CDR3 DNA reads as TGTGCCAGCAGCCGATCCGGGACTAGCGGGGGGTACAATGAGCAGTTCTTC. The V gene is TRBV14, the J gene TRBJ2-1, with 15 bases aligning to TRBD2. CDR1 and CDR2 from the germline V gene are SGHDN and FVKESK. V lost 4 bases and J lost 4; bases outside the gene matches: 5. The CDR3 extends over 17 amino acids.

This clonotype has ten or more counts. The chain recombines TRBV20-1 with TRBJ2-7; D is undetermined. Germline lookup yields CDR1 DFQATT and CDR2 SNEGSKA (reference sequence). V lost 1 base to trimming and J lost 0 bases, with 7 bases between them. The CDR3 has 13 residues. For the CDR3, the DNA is TGCAGTGCTAGAGGTGAGGCCTCCTACGAGCAGTACTTC. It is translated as CSARGEASYEQYF.

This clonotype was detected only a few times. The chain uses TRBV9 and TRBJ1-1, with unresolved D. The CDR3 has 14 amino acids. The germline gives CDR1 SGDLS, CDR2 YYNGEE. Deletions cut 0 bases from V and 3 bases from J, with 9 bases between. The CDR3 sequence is CASSVAGFDTEAFF. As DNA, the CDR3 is TGTGCCAGCAGCGTAGCGGGTTTTGACACTGAAGCTTTCTTT.

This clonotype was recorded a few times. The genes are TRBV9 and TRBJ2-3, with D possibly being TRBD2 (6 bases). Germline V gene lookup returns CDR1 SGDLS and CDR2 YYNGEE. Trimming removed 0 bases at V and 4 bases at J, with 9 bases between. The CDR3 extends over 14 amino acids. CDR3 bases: TGTGCCAGCAGCGTAGAGGAGGGGTCAGATACGCAGTATTTT. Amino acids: CASSVEEGSDTQYF.

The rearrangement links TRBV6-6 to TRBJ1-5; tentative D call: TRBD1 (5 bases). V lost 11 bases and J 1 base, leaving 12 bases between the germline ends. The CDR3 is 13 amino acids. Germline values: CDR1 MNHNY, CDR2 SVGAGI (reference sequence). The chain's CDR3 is CASSGVSNQPQHF. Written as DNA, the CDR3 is TGTGCCTCTTCGGGGGTAAGCAATCAGCCCCAGCATTTT.